These 27 T cell receptor beta chains originate from one sample sequenced in a study of T cells after yellow fever vaccination. TCRdb analysed the 5' RACE reads with MiXCR anew, one entry per CDR3 protein. The sample includes 100,000 to 150,000 distinct CDR3 sequences, 6% to 8% of them seen just once. The sequencing used CD4+ T cells sorted from PBMCs, collected 10 days after the first yellow fever vaccination. These receptors were collected from a man younger than 35 who received the YFV17D yellow fever vaccine.

This clonotype came up many times. This chain joins TRBV6-1 and TRBJ1-1, with TRBD1 identical over 11 bases. This CDR3 spans 16 amino acids. With 5 bases clipped from V and 6 bases from J, the junction kept 11 bases outside the gene matches. Germline CDR1 reads MNHNS; CDR2 reads SASEGT. The CDR3: CASSRRSGQGAAEAFF. CDR3 sequence (DNA): TGTGCCAGCAGTAGGCGATCAGGACAGGGGGCCGCTGAAGCTTTCTTT.

V and J are TRBV12-3 or TRBV12-4 and TRBJ2-3; perhaps TRBD2 as D (7 bases). This CDR3 contains 15 residues. V dropped 3 bases and J dropped 0 bases, with 10 bases sitting between them. The CDR3 bases are TGTGCCAGCAGTTTGCGGGGGCCAAGCACAGATACGCAGTATTTT. Its translation: CASSLRGPSTDTQYF.

This clonotype was observed at least ten times. This chain connects TRBV7-9 to TRBJ2-3, with 9 bases aligning to TRBD2. CDR3 length: 17 residues. V dropped 2 bases and J dropped 2; count of bases not matched to a gene: 8. Germline V gene data show CDR1 as SEHNR and CDR2 as FQNEAQ (reference sequence). The CDR3 bases are TGTGCCAGCAGCTTACCCCGGGCTAGCGGGGACACAGATACGCAGTATTTT. Its protein is CASSLPRASGDTDTQYF.

This clonotype showed up many times. V is TRBV6-5 and J is TRBJ1-2; D gene uncertain. Trimming removed 4 bases from V and 7 bases from J, with 10 bases in between. This CDR3 comprises 12 residues. Germline V gene data show CDR1 as MNHEY and CDR2 as SVGAGI. DNA for the CDR3: TGTGCCAGCAGTTCGAGGGCAGGTGGCTACACCTTC. Translation: CASSSRAGGYTF.

Many counts were recorded for this clonotype. This chain links TRBV6-5 with TRBJ2-4, with TRBD1 identical over 7 bases. Germline trimming cut 2 bases from V and 0 bases from J; bases unmatched to any gene: 7. The V gene's germline CDR1 is MNHEY and CDR2 SVGAGI. CDR3 length: 17 amino acids. The CDR3 DNA reads as TGTGCCAGCAGTTACAATCTAGGGGGCCTAGCCAAAAACATTCAGTACTTC. This encodes CASSYNLGGLAKNIQYF.

This clonotype was seen repeatedly, ten times or more. The J gene is TRBJ1-1, the V gene TRBV5-1; D unclear. V was cut by 6 bases and J by 11 bases, with 17 bases left in between. From germline, CDR1 is SGHRS and CDR2 YFSETQ. This CDR3 is 12 amino acids long. DNA of the CDR3: TGCGCCAGCAACGGGGAAGGCCAAATGGCTTTCTTT. It encodes CASNGEGQMAFF.

This clonotype was seen repeatedly, ten times or more. The rearrangement joins TRBV20-1 to TRBJ2-7, with 11 bases lining up with TRBD1. Germline loops: CDR1 DFQATT, CDR2 SNEGSKA (reference sequence). This CDR3 region has 15 residues. Germline trimming cut 5 bases from V and 2 bases from J; bases unmatched to any gene: 8. CDR3 coding DNA: TGCAGTGCTCGTCGTGGGACAGGGGGTACCTACGAGCAGTACTTC. It is translated as CSARRGTGGTYEQYF.

The chain recombines TRBV18 with TRBJ1-1, with TRBD1 matching over 7 bases. Germline V gene data show CDR1 as KGHSH and CDR2 as LQKENI. The CDR3 is 16 amino acids. The J segment lost 1 base and the V segment lost 5 bases, leaving 10 bases of the junction unmatched. CDR3 region: CASSTQTGSRNTEAFF. In DNA, the CDR3 is TGTGCCAGCTCAACGCAGACAGGGAGTCGGAACACTGAAGCTTTCTTT.

This clonotype was counted many times. This chain links TRBV7-2 with TRBJ2-2, with 8 nucleotides matching TRBD1. The J segment lost 4 bases and the V segment lost 3 bases, leaving 4 bases of the junction unmatched. CDR1 and CDR2 from the germline V gene are SGHTA and FQGNSA. There are 15 residues in the CDR3. The CDR3 region is CASSFGQGFTGELFF. CDR3 in DNA: TGTGCCAGCAGCTTCGGACAGGGCTTCACCGGGGAGCTGTTTTTT.

This clonotype has at least ten counts. The chain combines TRBV20-1 with TRBJ1-2; 9 bases align to TRBD1. This CDR3 is 15 amino acids long. Trimming took 3 bases from V and 0 from J; bases not matched to a gene: 5. The germline CDR1 and CDR2 sequences are DFQATT and SNEGSKA (reference sequence). The CDR3 DNA reads TGCAGTGCTAGTCGGACAGGGGAGGCTAACTATGGCTACACCTTC. Translated: CSASRTGEANYGYTF.

This clonotype was observed many times. The rearrangement links TRBV24-1 to TRBJ2-2, with D unresolved. The CDR3 length is 13 residues. V was clipped by 5 bases and J by 5 bases, with 8 bases between them. Germline V CDR1 and CDR2: KGHDR, SFDVKD. CDR3 nucleotides: TGTGCCACCAGTGTCGACGGTACCGGGGAGCTGTTTTTT. It codes for CATSVDGTGELFF.

This clonotype occurred a few times. The chain joins TRBV4-2 to TRBJ2-5; 9 bases map to TRBD2. Trimming cost V 4 bases and J 5 bases; bases outside gene matches: 11. Germline loops: CDR1 LGHNA, CDR2 YNFKEQ. The CDR3 has 16 residues. The chain's CDR3 is CASSPPRAGGEETQYF. The CDR3 bases are TGTGCCAGCAGCCCCCCCCGCGCGGGGGGGGAGGAGACCCAGTACTTC.

This clonotype was recorded many times. An end of the junction differs from the germline gene, which may be a read error. The V and J genes are TRBV24-1 and TRBJ1-2; possible D gene TRBD1, 5 bases. The germline V gene encodes CDR1 KGHDR and CDR2 SFDVKD. CDR3 length: 13 residues. The CDR3 nucleotides are TGTGCCATCAGTAAACCGGGGCACGAAGGCTACACCTTC. Translation gives CAISKPGHEGYTF.

This clonotype was counted a few times. The chain couples TRBV5-5 to TRBJ1-5, with a tentative D call TRBD1 (6 bases). Trimming pared 1 base from V and 1 base from J, leaving 15 bases between. Germline V gene lookup returns CDR1 SGHKS and CDR2 YYEKEE (reference sequence). The CDR3 consists of 17 residues. The CDR3 reads CASSLRGGHGSNQPQHF. The CDR3, as DNA: TGTGCCAGCAGCTTGCGGGGGGGGCATGGGAGCAATCAGCCCCAGCATTTT.

The sample holds many counts of this clonotype. The J gene is TRBJ2-1, the V gene TRBV4-3; D remains ambiguous. CDR3 length equals 16 residues. Germline assignment: CDR1 LGHNA and CDR2 YSLEER. Trimming stripped 5 bases from V and 0 bases from J, with 14 bases between. CDR3 sequence: CASSGLVLSSYNEQFF. Here the CDR3 DNA reads TGCGCCAGCAGCGGCCTTGTCCTTAGCTCCTACAATGAGCAGTTCTTC.

This clonotype came up many times. This chain uses TRBV4-2 with TRBJ2-6; no definite D call. Germline V gene data show CDR1 as LGHNA and CDR2 as YNFKEQ. The CDR3 runs to 16 residues. V lost 0 bases and J 0 bases, leaving 6 bases between the germline ends. CDR3 region: CASSQDMYSGANVLTF. The CDR3 coding sequence is TGTGCCAGCAGCCAAGATATGTACTCTGGGGCCAACGTCCTGACTTTC.

This clonotype was recorded many times. The genes are TRBV29-1 and TRBJ1-1; 8 positions match TRBD1. J lost 7 bases, V lost 6 bases, and 10 bases had no gene match. The CDR3 extends over 13 amino acids. From germline, CDR1 is SQVTM and CDR2 ANQGSEA. The chain's CDR3 is CSVATGGRNEAFF. In DNA, the CDR3 is TGCAGCGTCGCCACAGGGGGGAGAAATGAAGCTTTCTTT.

This clonotype was detected many times. The chain couples TRBV4-3 to TRBJ2-2; D might be TRBD2 (5 bases). The V end was cut by 4 bases, the J end by 1 base, with 10 bases between. CDR1 and CDR2 (germline): LGHNA, YSLEER. This CDR3 is 15 amino acids long. The chain's CDR3 is CASSLTDWNTGELFF. As DNA, the CDR3 is TGCGCCAGCAGCCTTACGGACTGGAACACCGGGGAGCTGTTTTTT.

This clonotype came up many times. V is TRBV2 and J is TRBJ2-2, with 16 bases aligning to TRBD2. Trimming took 6 bases from V and 4 from J; bases not matched to a gene: 5. The V gene's germline CDR1 is SNHLY and CDR2 FYNNEI. This CDR3 is 17 amino acids long. The CDR3 nucleotides are TGTGCCAGCAGCGCCGGGACTAGCGGGGGGGCCACCGGGGAGCTGTTTTTT. It is translated as CASSAGTSGGATGELFF. Using reference TRBV2 and TRBJ2-2 for the parts outside the CDR3, the full variable domain is EPEVTQTPSHQVTQMGQEVILRCVPISNHLYFYWYRQILGQKVEFLVSFYNNEISEKSEIFDDQFSVERPDGSNFTLKIRSTKLEDSAMYFCASSAGTSGGATGELFFGEGSRLTVL.

The gene calls are TRBV7-2 and TRBJ2-4; TRBD1 agrees at 8 bases. This CDR3 region has 16 residues. The germline V gene has CDR1 SGHTA and CDR2 FQGNSA. V shed 7 bases, J shed 7 bases, and the junction held 15 bases outside the gene matches. The CDR3 DNA reads TGTGCCAGCACTAACACAGGGGGAAGGGCGATTAACATTCAGTACTTC. Its translation: CASTNTGGRAINIQYF. Variable domain in full (rest from reference TRBV7-2 and TRBJ2-4): GAGVSQSPSNKVTEKGKDVELRCDPISGHTALYWYRQSLGQGLEFLIYFQGNSAPDKSGLPSDRFSAERTGGSVSTLTIQRTQQEDSAVYLCASTNTGGRAINIQYFGAGTRLSVL.

This clonotype was seen many times. CDR3 loop: CAISEFGREQYV. Here the CDR3 DNA reads TGTGCCATCAGTGAGTTTGGTCGCGAGCAGTACGTC. The chain joins TRBV10-3 to TRBJ2-7; no clear D. V was shortened by 1 base and J by 6 bases, with 7 bases between the two germline ends. Looked up from germline, CDR1 is ENHRY and CDR2 is SYGVKD. The CDR3 runs 12 residues.

This clonotype was observed at least ten times. The chain recombines TRBV29-1 with TRBJ2-3; 7 bases align to TRBD2. With 6 bases clipped from V and 5 bases from J, the junction kept 8 bases outside the gene matches. Looked up from germline, CDR1 is SQVTM and CDR2 is ANQGSEA. This CDR3 has 13 amino acids. The CDR3 spells CSVPREGGDTQYF. The CDR3 DNA sequence: TGCAGCGTCCCAAGGGAGGGAGGAGATACGCAGTATTTT.

This clonotype was seen many times. The chain employs TRBV7-8 and TRBJ2-7, with a weak D call TRBD2 (6 bases). Trimming cost V 4 bases and J 2 bases, with 15 bases left between them. The germline gives CDR1 SGHVS, CDR2 FQNEAQ. The CDR3 consists of 15 residues. CDR3 region: CASSSPMWGAYEQYV. The CDR3 DNA follows: TGTGCCAGCAGCTCCCCGATGTGGGGGGCCTACGAGCAGTACGTC.

This clonotype was seen many times. The rearrangement links TRBV4-3 to TRBJ1-1; D remains unclear. V dropped 0 bases and J dropped 4 bases, with 9 bases sitting between them. Germline V lookup: CDR1 LGHNA, CDR2 YSLEER. The CDR3 spans 14 residues. Written as DNA, the CDR3 is TGCGCCAGCAGCCAAGAGAACCGGGCCACTGAAGCTTTCTTT. This translates into CASSQENRATEAFF.

The sample holds many counts of this clonotype. The V gene is TRBV21-1, the J gene TRBJ2-3; TRBD1 is taken as the D call from the table, unchecked against the DNA. TRBV21-1 is a pseudogene locus. The CDR3 contains 16 residues. The CDR3 DNA reads as TGTGCCAGCAGCAAAGCGCGTGGGGACAACAAAGATACGCAGTATTTT. Translation gives CASSKARGDNKDTQYF.

As concerns this clonotype: This may arise from a read error, as a much more abundant clone is one base away. The chain couples TRBV10-3 to TRBJ2-5, with D hard to call. V shed 5 bases and J shed 5 bases, with 15 bases lying between them. This CDR3 comprises 14 residues. Germline CDR1 ENHRY, CDR2 SYGVKD. The chain's CDR3 is CAISSALPAETQYF. CDR3 nucleotide sequence: TGTGCCATCAGTTCGGCCCTTCCGGCGGAGACCCAGTACTTC.

This clonotype was observed at least ten times. The chain combines TRBV7-8 with TRBJ2-1, with 7 bases fitting TRBD2. CDR3 length equals 15 residues. Trimming at V came to 0 bases and at J to 6 bases, leaving 5 bases not matched to a gene. Germline CDR1 SGHVS, CDR2 FQNEAQ. CDR3 sequence: CASSLAGGARNEQFF. As DNA, the CDR3 is TGTGCCAGCAGCTTAGCGGGAGGGGCGCGCAATGAGCAGTTCTTC.